Sequencing of this T cell receptor beta chain was carried out in a study of T cell repertoires in cytomegalovirus infection. On the study more broadly: Both CMV infection and a matching HLA type were indicated by public TCR beta signatures.

TCRdb called the reads again in MiXCR, with one record for every CDR3 protein. The sample consists of over 100,000 distinct CDR3 sequences, approximately 16% of them appearing once. Sequencing used PBMCs. The receptor comes from a human donor in good health (CMV status not recorded). Some clones in this sample may be carry-over from other donors' samples.

CDR3 loop: CASSLFDIQGRCTEAFF. DNA for the CDR3: TGTGCCAGCAGTTTATTCGATATACAGGGTCGGTGCACTGAAGCTTTCTTT. The V and J genes are TRBV28 and TRBJ1-1; weak D call: TRBD1 (6 bases). The V and J ends lost 1 base and 4 bases respectively, with 19 bases between them. This CDR3 comprises 17 residues. The germline CDR1 and CDR2 sequences are MDHEN and SYDVKM.